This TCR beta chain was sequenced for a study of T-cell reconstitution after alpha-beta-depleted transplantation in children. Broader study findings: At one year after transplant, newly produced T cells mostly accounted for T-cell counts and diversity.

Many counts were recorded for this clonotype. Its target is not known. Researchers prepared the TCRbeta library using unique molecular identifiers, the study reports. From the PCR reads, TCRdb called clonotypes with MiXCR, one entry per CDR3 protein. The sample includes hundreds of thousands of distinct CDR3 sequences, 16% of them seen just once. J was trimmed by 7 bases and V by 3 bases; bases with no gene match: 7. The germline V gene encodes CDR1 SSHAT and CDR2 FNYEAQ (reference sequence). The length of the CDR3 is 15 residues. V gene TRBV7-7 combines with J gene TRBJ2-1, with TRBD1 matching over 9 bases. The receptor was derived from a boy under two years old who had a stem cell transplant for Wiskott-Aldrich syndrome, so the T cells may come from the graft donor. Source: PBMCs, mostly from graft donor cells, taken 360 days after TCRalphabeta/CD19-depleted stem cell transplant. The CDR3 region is CASSLGTGKFNEQFF. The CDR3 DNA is TGTGCCAGCAGCTTGGGGACAGGGAAGTTTAATGAGCAGTTCTTC.